This TCR beta chain was identified in a study of blood T cell repertoires in COVID-19. Study summary: Collection of acute and convalescent COVID-19 samples took place in the United States, Italy and Spain. PBMCs, B-cell-depleted T cells, or T cells provided the cDNA or gDNA that made up the material.

Per the germline V gene, CDR1 is SEHNR and CDR2 is FQNEAQ (reference sequence). CDR3 length equals 16 residues. Trimming cost V 1 base and J 0 bases, with 9 bases left between them. Original data processing: Amplification of reference gene primers was used by the study to estimate nucleated cell counts. Profiled with immunoSEQ multiplex PCR; TCRdb holds only in-frame clones, not every one. V and J calls and clone size are those listed in that table; D and trimming were worked out from the DNA. The sample has approximately 180,000 clones, roughly nine tenths seen once. Donors were grouped by their self-reported clinical history.

The chain links TRBV7-9 to TRBJ1-4, with unresolved D. The clonotype was recovered from a woman aged 40 to 55 with acute COVID-19. The sequenced material came from PBMCs or T cells enriched from blood (not recorded which). The CDR3 spells CASSLVTVTTNEKLFF. The CDR3 nucleotides are TGTGCCAGCAGCTTAGTTACAGTTACAACTAATGAAAAACTGTTTTTT.